This is a list of T cell receptor beta chains from one sample in a study of identical twins. TCRdb ran MiXCR on the 5' RACE reads and lists one entry per CDR3 protein. The sample lists roughly 720,000 distinct CDR3 sequences, approximately 18% occurring once. A further study also used this sample, focusing on T cells expressing NK-cell markers.

The material sequenced was PBMCs. All receptors derive from a woman aged 18-30 years in good health. The CDR3 runs from the conserved cysteine through the conserved F or W. A D gene is named only where the DNA matches it firmly. Expanded clones get a size class; other rows say once, few or many, or leave the size out.

clone_size j_call v_call d_call cdr3_nt cdr3_aa
. TRBJ2-1 TRBV18 TRBD2 TGTGCCAGCTCACCGAAGCGGGAAAATTACAATGAGCAGTTCTTC CASSPKRENYNEQFF
few TRBJ2-2 TRBV20-1 TRBD1 TGCAGTGCTAGGAATCCGGGACAGGGAGGCACCGGGGAGCTGTTTTTT CSARNPGQGGTGELFF
. TRBJ2-5 TRBV10-3 . TGTGCCATCAGTAGAGAAGAGGGGGTGACCCAGTACTTC CAISREEGVTQYF
. TRBJ2-7 TRBV15 . TGTGCCCCCGGTGGGAGAACCAGCTCCTACGAGCAGTACTTC CAPGGRTSSYEQYF
few TRBJ2-3 TRBV10-3 . TGTGCCATCGGACGCGGCACAGATACGCAGTATTTT CAIGRGTDTQYF
few TRBJ2-7 TRBV12-3/TRBV12-4 TRBD2 TGTGCCAGCGGAGGGGGTGGACTAGCGGTAAGCAGCTCCTACGAGCAGTACTTC CASGGGGLAVSSSYEQYF
. TRBJ1-1 TRBV12-3/TRBV12-4 . TGTGCCAGCACCCCGATGGGACGCGCTGAAGCTTTCTTT CASTPMGRAEAFF
few TRBJ1-2 TRBV5-6 TRBD1 TGTGCCAGCAGCCCTGGGACAGGGTGGAATGGCTACACCTTC CASSPGTGWNGYTF
few TRBJ2-1 TRBV6-2/TRBV6-3 TRBD2 TGTGCCAGCAGTTACCGCCGCGGGGTAGCGGGCAATGAGCAGTTCTTC CASSYRRGVAGNEQFF
. TRBJ2-1 TRBV18 . TGTGCCAGCTCACCTCAACGGACCTACAATGAGCAGTTCTTC CASSPQRTYNEQFF
. TRBJ2-2 TRBV9 . TGTGCCAGCAGCGGGCCCATGGGAGGGAACACCGGGGAGCTGTTTTTT CASSGPMGGNTGELFF
. TRBJ2-1 TRBV3-1 TRBD2 TGTGCCAGCAGCCAATTGGCCAGCGGGAAAGATGAGCAGTTCTTC CASSQLASGKDEQFF
few TRBJ1-1 TRBV10-3 . TGTGCCACCGGAGACAGGTCCCCTCTCACTGAAGCTTTCTTT CATGDRSPLTEAFF
few TRBJ2-5 TRBV12-3/TRBV12-4 TRBD1 TGTGCCAGCAGTTTAATCGGTCTAGCAGGGGGTCGGGAGACCCAGTACTTC CASSLIGLAGGRETQYF
few TRBJ2-1 TRBV6-1 . TGTGCCGCCTCCGGGACTCCTCACAATGAGCAGTTCTTC CAASGTPHNEQFF
. TRBJ2-1 TRBV9 TRBD1 TGTGCCAGCAGCGTCGACAGGGCCAATGAGCAGTTCTTC CASSVDRANEQFF
few TRBJ2-3 TRBV20-1 . TGCAGTGCTAGGGGGTGGCACCGAACTAGCACAGATACGCAGTATTTT CSARGWHRTSTDTQYF
. TRBJ1-6 TRBV7-9 . TGTGCCAGCAGCTTCGACTGGGATAATTCACCCCTCCACTTT CASSFDWDNSPLHF
. TRBJ2-3 TRBV5-1 . TGCGCCAGCAGCTTGGGCGGAAGACGCACAGATACGCAGTATTTT CASSLGGRRTDTQYF
. TRBJ2-2 TRBV5-5 . TGTGCCAGCACCCCGCCCGGACAGACCTACACCGGGGAGCTGTTTTTT CASTPPGQTYTGELFF
. TRBJ2-7 TRBV15 TRBD1 TGTGCCACCAGCGCAGGGGGACCGGGCTACGAGCAGTACTTC CATSAGGPGYEQYF
few TRBJ2-1 TRBV2 TRBD1 TGTGCCAGCAGTGAGCAGGGGGCAGGCAATGAGCAGTTCTTC CASSEQGAGNEQFF
. TRBJ2-5 TRBV7-2 TRBD2 TGTGCCAGCAGGAGCAGCGGGAGCTTAGAGACCCAGTACTTC CASRSSGSLETQYF
few TRBJ2-3 TRBV7-2 . TGTGCCAGCAGCTTAGGCCGCTTACCAGATACGCAGTATTTT CASSLGRLPDTQYF
. TRBJ2-1 TRBV9 . TGTGCCAGCAGCCCCCGGGTCCAAGCCTACAATGAGCAGTTCTTC CASSPRVQAYNEQFF